This T cell receptor (beta chain) was captured in a study of monozygotic twins with inflammatory bowel disease. Study-wide results and limits: Data gave no support to a single strong signal or clonotype associated with IBD.

TCRdb re-called the 5' RACE reads and catalogs CDR3 proteins one per entry, DNA excluded. The sample table includes approximately 400,000 distinct CDR3 sequences. Germline CDR1 reads LGHDT; CDR2 reads YNNKEL (reference sequence). The CDR3 is 16 amino acids. A note on this clonotype: Its antigen remains unknown.

V and J are TRBV3-1 and TRBJ2-1; the D gene TCRdb calls, TRBD1, cannot be checked with no DNA. This clonotype originated in a human donor with ulcerative colitis or Crohn's disease, or a healthy co-twin of an affected twin (not recorded which). Sequencing was carried out using blood. The CDR3 sequence: CASSQPLGWGSNEQFF.